This T cell receptor (beta chain) derives from a study of cytomegalovirus exposure and HLA in healthy donors. Study at large: Of around 410 genotyped donors, 81% grouped in the Caucasian-associated ancestry cluster.

Of note for this clone: As yet, its antigen is unknown.

The PCR had 60 Vbeta and 13 Jbeta primers. Only in-frame clones appear in the TCRdb table, and some are missing; sequencing was by immunoSEQ multiplex PCR. The sample lists 150,000 to 200,000 clones, about four fifths occurring once. V lost 2 bases and J lost 4, with 9 bases in between. CDR1 is KGHSH, CDR2 LQKENI, per germline. The CDR3 runs 13 residues. Study-wide results and limits: Investigators reported fewer than 200 TCR beta chains as tied to cytomegalovirus. In a later analysis, HLA-associated TCR beta chains were more clonally expanded than equally common others.

V is TRBV18 and J is TRBJ2-7; D unresolved. Material: PBMCs. The TCR sequence derives from a man aged 45-65 years in good health and CMV-seropositive. CDR3 in amino acids: CASSPLRMYEQYF. The CDR3 DNA reads TGTGCCAGCTCACCATTGCGGATGTACGAGCAGTACTTC.